This paragraph covers one T cell receptor beta chain sequence. The antigen remains undetermined. This CDR3 contains 15 residues. V dropped 0 bases and J dropped 8 bases, with 11 bases sitting between them. Germline lookup yields CDR1 LGHNA and CDR2 YSLEER. The sample belongs to a study of graft-versus-host responses after intestinal transplantation. Using immunoSEQ multiplex PCR, the repertoire was profiled, and TCRdb retains in-frame clones only, with some absent. The sample contains some 39,000 clones, 95% of which appear only once. Broader study findings: Individuals carrying graft-donor T cell macrochimerism showed high graft-versus-host to host-versus-graft clonal ratios in allografts. The marrow of recipients harbored GvH clones, and ileum or blood showed some of them first.

The chain employs TRBV4-3 and TRBJ1-6; no definite D call. This TCR was sampled from a human donor who was the organ donor for an intestinal transplant. The input for sequencing was unstimulated CD8+ T cells sorted from spleen or lymph node cells, taken before transplant. The CDR3 DNA sequence: TGCGCCAGCAGCCAAGACCCCTCGGTTGATTCACCCCTCCACTTT. Translation gives CASSQDPSVDSPLHF.